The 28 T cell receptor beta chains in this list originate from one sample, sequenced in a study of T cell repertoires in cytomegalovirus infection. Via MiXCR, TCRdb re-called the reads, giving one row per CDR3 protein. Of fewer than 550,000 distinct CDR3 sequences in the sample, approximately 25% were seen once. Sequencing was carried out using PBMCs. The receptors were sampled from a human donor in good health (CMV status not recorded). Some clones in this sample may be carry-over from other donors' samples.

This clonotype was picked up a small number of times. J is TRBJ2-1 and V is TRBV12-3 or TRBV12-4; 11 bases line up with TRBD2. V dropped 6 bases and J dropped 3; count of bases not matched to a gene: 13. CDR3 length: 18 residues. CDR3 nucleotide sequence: TGTGCCAGCAGCCCCATGGTTAGCGGGAGGGCGGTCTACAATGAGCAGTTCTTC. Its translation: CASSPMVSGRAVYNEQFF.

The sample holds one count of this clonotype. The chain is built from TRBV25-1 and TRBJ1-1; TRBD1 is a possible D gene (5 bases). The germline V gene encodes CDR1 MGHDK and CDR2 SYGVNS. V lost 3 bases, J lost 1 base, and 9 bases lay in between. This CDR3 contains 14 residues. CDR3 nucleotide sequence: TGTGCCAGCAGTGAGAGACAGAGGAACACTGAAGCTTTCTTT. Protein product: CASSERQRNTEAFF.

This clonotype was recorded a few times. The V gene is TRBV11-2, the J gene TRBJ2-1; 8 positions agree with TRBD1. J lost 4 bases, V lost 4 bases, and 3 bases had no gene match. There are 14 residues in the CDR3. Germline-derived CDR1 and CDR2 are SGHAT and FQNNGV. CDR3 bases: TGTGCCAGCAGCTGGGACAGGAATTACAATGAGCAGTTCTTC. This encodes CASSWDRNYNEQFF.

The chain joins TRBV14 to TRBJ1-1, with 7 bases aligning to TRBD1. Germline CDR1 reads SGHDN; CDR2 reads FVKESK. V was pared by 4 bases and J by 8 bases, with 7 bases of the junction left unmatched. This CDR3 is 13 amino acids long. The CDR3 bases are TGTGCCAGCAGCCGTTGGCCGGGACAGGAAGCTTTCTTT. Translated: CASSRWPGQEAFF.

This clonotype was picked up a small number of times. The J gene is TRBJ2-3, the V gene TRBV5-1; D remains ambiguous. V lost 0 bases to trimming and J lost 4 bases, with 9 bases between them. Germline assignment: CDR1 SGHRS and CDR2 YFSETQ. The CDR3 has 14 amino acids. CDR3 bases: TGCGCCAGCAGCTTGGGCCCAGGCGCAGATACGCAGTATTTT. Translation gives CASSLGPGADTQYF.

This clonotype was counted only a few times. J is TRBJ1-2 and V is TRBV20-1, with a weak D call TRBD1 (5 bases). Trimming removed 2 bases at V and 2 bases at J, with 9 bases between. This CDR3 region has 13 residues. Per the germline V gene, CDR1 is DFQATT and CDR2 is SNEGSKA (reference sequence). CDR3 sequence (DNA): TGCAGTGCTAGACAGGGTTTGAACTATGGCTACACCTTC. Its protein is CSARQGLNYGYTF.

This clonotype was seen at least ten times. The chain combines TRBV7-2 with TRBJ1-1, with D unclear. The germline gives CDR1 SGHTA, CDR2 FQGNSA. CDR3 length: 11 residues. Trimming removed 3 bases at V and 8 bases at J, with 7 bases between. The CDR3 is CASSLVTEAFF. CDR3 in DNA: TGTGCCAGCAGCTTGGTGACGGAAGCTTTCTTT.

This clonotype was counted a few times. The CDR3 sequence: CAWSQGGDYGYTF. Here the CDR3 DNA reads TGTGCCTGGAGCCAGGGAGGGGACTATGGCTACACCTTC. V is TRBV30 and J is TRBJ1-2; maybe TRBD1 (5 bases). Between the trimmed V and J ends, which lost 3 bases and 3 bases, there was a span of 11 bases. CDR1 is GTSNPN, CDR2 SVGIG, per germline (reference sequence). CDR3 length equals 13 residues.

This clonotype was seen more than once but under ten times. This CDR3 is CASSSTGGTVPGGAYGYTF. DNA for the CDR3: TGTGCCAGCAGTTCCACAGGGGGGACAGTCCCCGGGGGTGCCTATGGCTACACCTTC. The chain combines TRBV27 with TRBJ1-2, with 8 positions matching TRBD1. CDR1 and CDR2 (germline): MNHEY, SMNVEV (reference sequence). There are 19 residues in the CDR3. V lost 4 bases to trimming and J lost 4 bases; unmatched junction nucleotides: 20.

CDR3 DNA: TGTGCCAGTAGTATAGGACTACGCGTCAGCATTAATGAAAAACTGTTTTTT. Encoded protein: CASSIGLRVSINEKLFF. This chain uses TRBV19 with TRBJ1-4; no reliable D call. Germline values: CDR1 LNHDA, CDR2 SQIVND (reference sequence). The V and J ends lost 1 base and 4 bases respectively, with 16 bases between them. The CDR3 runs 17 residues.

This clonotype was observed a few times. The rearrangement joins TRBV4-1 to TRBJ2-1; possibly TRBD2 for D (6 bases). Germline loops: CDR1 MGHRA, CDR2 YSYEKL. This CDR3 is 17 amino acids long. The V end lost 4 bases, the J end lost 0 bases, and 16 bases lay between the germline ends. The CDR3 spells CASSLLAESSSYNEQFF. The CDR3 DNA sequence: TGCGCCAGCAGCCTATTAGCGGAAAGCAGCTCCTACAATGAGCAGTTCTTC.

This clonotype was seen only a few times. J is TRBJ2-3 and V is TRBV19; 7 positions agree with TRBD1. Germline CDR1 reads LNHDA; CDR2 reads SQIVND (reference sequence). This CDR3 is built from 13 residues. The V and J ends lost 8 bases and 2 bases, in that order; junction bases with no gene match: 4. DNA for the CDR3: TGTGCCAGTGGGGACAGTAACACAGATACGCAGTATTTT. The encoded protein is CASGDSNTDTQYF.

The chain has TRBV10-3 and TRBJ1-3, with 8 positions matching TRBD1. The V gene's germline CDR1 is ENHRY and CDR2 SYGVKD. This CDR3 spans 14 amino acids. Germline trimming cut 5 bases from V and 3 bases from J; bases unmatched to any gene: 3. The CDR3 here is CAISIGTGGNTIYF. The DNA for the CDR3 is TGTGCCATCAGTATCGGGACAGGTGGAAACACCATATATTTT.

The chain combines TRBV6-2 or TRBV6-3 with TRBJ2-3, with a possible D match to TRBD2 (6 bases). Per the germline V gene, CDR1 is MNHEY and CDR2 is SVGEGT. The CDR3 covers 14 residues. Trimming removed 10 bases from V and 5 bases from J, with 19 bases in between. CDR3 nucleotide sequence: TGTGCCACCCAGCGGGTAGAACATCGAGATACGCAGTATTTT. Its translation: CATQRVEHRDTQYF.

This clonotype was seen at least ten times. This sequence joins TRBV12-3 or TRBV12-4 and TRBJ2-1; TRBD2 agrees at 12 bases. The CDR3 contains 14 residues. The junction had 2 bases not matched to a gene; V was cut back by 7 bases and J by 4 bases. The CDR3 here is CASTGTSGYNEQFF. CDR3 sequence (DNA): TGTGCCAGCACTGGGACTAGCGGGTACAATGAGCAGTTCTTC.

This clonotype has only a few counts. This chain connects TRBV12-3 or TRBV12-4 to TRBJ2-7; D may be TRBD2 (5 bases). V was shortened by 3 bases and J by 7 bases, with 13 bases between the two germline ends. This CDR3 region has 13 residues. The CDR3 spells CASSFKRPGEQYF. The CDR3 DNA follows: TGTGCCAGCAGTTTTAAGCGCCCGGGGGAGCAGTACTTC.

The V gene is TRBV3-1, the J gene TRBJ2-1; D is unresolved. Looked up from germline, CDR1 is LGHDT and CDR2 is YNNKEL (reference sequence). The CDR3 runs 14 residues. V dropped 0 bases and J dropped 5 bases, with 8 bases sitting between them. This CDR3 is CASSQDSVDNEQFF. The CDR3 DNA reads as TGTGCCAGCAGCCAAGATTCCGTAGACAATGAGCAGTTCTTC.

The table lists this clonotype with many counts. Here the CDR3 DNA reads TGTGCCAGCAGCCAAGACTTTGTTACGCAGTATTTT. Amino acids: CASSQDFVTQYF. The rearrangement joins TRBV7-2 to TRBJ2-3; D is undetermined. Germline V CDR1 and CDR2: SGHTA, FQGNSA. Trimming removed 5 bases from V and 8 bases from J, with 11 bases in between. The length of the CDR3 is 12 residues.

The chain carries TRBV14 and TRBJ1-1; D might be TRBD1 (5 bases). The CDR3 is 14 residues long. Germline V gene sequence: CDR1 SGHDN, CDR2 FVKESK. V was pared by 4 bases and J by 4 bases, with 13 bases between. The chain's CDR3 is CASSLGTPGTEAFF. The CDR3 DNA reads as TGTGCCAGCAGCCTTGGGACGCCGGGCACTGAAGCTTTCTTT.

CDR3 DNA sequence: TGTGCCAGCAGTCTGATGGACCGAAACAATGAGCAGTTCTTC. Translated, it gives CASSLMDRNNEQFF. V and J are TRBV27 and TRBJ2-1; no clear D. The CDR3 covers 14 residues. The germline gives CDR1 MNHEY, CDR2 SMNVEV (reference sequence). With 5 bases removed from V and 5 bases from J, the gap between germline ends came to 13 bases.

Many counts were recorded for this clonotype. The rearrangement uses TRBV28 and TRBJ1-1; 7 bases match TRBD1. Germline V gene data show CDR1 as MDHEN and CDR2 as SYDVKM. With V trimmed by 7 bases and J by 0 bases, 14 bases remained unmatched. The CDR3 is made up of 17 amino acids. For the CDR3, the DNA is TGTGCCAGCACGTACCTAGACAGGGTTGCCATGAACACTGAAGCTTTCTTT. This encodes CASTYLDRVAMNTEAFF.

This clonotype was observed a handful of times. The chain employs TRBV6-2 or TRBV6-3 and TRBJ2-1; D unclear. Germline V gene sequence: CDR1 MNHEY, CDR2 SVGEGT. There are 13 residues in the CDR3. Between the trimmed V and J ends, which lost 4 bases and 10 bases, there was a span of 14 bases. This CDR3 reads CASSSRDSGEQFF. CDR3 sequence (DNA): TGTGCCAGCAGTTCCCGAGACTCCGGAGAGCAGTTCTTC.

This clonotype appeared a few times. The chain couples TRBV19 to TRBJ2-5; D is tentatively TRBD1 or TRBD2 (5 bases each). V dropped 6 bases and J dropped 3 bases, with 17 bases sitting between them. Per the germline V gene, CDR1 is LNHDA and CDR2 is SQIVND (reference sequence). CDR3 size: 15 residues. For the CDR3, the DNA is TGTGCCAGTAGCCCCTCGAGGGGTTGGGAAGAGACCCAGTACTTC. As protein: CASSPSRGWEETQYF.

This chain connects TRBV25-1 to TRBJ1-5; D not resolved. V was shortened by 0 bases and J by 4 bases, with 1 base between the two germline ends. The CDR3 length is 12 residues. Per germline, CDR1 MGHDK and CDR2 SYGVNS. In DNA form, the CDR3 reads TGTGCCAGCAGTGAATATAATCAGCCCCAGCATTTT. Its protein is CASSEYNQPQHF.

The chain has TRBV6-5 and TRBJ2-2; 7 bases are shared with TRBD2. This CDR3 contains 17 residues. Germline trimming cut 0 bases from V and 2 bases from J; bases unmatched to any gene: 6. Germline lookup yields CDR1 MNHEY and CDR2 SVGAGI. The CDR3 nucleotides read TGTGCCAGCAGTTACTCCGGGGGAGGGATCAACACCGGGGAGCTGTTTTTT. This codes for CASSYSGGGINTGELFF.

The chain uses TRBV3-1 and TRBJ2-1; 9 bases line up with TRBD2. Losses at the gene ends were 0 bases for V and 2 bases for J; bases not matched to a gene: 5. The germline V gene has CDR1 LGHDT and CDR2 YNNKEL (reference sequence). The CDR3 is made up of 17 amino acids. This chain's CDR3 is CASSQDRLAGTYNEQFF. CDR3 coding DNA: TGTGCCAGCAGCCAAGATCGGCTAGCGGGAACCTACAATGAGCAGTTCTTC.

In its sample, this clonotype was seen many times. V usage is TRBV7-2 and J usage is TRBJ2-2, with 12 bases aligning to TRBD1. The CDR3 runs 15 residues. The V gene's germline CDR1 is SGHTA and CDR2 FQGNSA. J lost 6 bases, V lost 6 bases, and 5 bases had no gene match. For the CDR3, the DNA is TGTGCCAGCAGAAACCGGGACAGGGGGCCCGGGGAGCTGTTTTTT. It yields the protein CASRNRDRGPGELFF.

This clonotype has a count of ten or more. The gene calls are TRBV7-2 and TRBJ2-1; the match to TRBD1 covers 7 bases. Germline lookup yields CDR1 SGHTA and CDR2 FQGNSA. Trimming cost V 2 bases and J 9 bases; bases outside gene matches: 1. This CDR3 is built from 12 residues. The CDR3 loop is CASSLYRGEQFF. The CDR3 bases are TGTGCCAGCAGCTTATACAGGGGTGAGCAGTTCTTC. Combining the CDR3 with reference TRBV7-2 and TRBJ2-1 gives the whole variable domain GAGVSQSPSNKVTEKGKDVELRCDPISGHTALYWYRQSLGQGLEFLIYFQGNSAPDKSGLPSDRFSAERTGGSVSTLTIQRTQQEDSAVYLCASSLYRGEQFFGPGTRLTVL.